The 21 T cell receptor beta chains below all came from one sample that was sequenced in a study of T cells after posttransplantation cyclophosphamide. Clones were read by immunoSEQ multiplex PCR, and TCRdb kept only the in-frame ones, dropping some. The specimen has approximately 35,000 clones, none found just once. The sample was PBMCs. Receptor source: a woman aged 25-40 years in good health and a related stem cell transplant donor.

This clone was counted at least ten times. The V gene is TRBV23-1, the J gene TRBJ1-2; D might be TRBD1 (6 bases). TRBV23-1 falls under the ORF class, with uncertain function. The V gene lost 0 bases and the J gene lost 5 bases, with 22 bases spanning the gap. The CDR3 totals 18 residues. CDR3 nucleotide sequence: TGCGCCAGCAGTCAATCAAGGTGGAGGGGGTTGGAGAATTATGGCTACACCTTC. Translating it yields CASSQSRWRGLENYGYTF.

This clone was counted many times. The J gene is TRBJ1-1, the V gene TRBV6-1; D might be TRBD1 (6 bases). The CDR3 has 13 amino acids. The V gene lost 7 bases and the J gene lost 4 bases, with 13 bases spanning the gap. The V gene's germline CDR1 is MNHNS and CDR2 SASEGT. As DNA, the CDR3 is TGTGCCAGCATCGACAGGACGAGCACTGAAGCTTTCTTT. It codes for CASIDRTSTEAFF.

This clone was seen repeatedly, ten times or more. V usage is TRBV5-8 and J usage is TRBJ1-5; 12 bases line up with TRBD1. V gave up 1 base and J gave up 3 bases; unmatched junction bases: 8. Germline V gene sequence: CDR1 SGHTS, CDR2 YDEGEE. The CDR3 contains 18 residues. In DNA form, the CDR3 reads TGTGCCAGCAGCTTGATGCGGGGACAGGGGGCTCCCAATCAGCCCCAGCATTTT. This codes for CASSLMRGQGAPNQPQHF.

V and J are TRBV25-1 and TRBJ2-5; maybe TRBD2 (5 bases). With 5 bases removed from V and 7 bases from J, the gap between germline ends came to 20 bases. CDR3 size: 15 residues. The germline gives CDR1 MGHDK, CDR2 SYGVNS. The CDR3: CASSSQSIPRGTQYF. The CDR3 DNA follows: TGTGCCAGCAGTTCTCAGAGTATCCCCCGGGGGACCCAGTACTTC.

There are many counts of this clone. V gene TRBV5-1 combines with J gene TRBJ1-1; D ambiguous. This CDR3 is 13 amino acids long. Per germline, CDR1 SGHRS and CDR2 YFSETQ. V was pared by 1 base and J by 0 bases, with 4 bases between. The CDR3: CASSLSLNTEAFF. The CDR3 bases are TGCGCCAGCAGCTTGTCCTTGAACACTGAAGCTTTCTTT.

This clone was counted many times. The chain uses TRBV4-2 and TRBJ1-6, with 9 positions matching TRBD1. Germline V gene lookup returns CDR1 LGHNA and CDR2 YNFKEQ. V dropped 2 bases and J dropped 6; count of bases not matched to a gene: 5. The CDR3 has 16 residues. DNA for the CDR3: TGTGCCAGCAGCCAACCTGGACAGGGGAGTAATTCACCCCTCCACTTT. Protein sequence: CASSQPGQGSNSPLHF.

With regard to this clone: The junction shows a germline mismatch at one end, possibly a read error. V is TRBV12-3 or TRBV12-4 and J is TRBJ2-3; possibly TRBD1 for D (5 bases). The CDR3 is 16 amino acids. The CDR3 protein is CASRKTGLAATDTQYF. The CDR3 bases are TGTGCCAGCAGAAAAACAGGCTTAGCTGCCACAGATACACAGTATTTT.

This clone was found many times. The rearrangement links TRBV4-3 to TRBJ1-3; 8 nucleotides agree with TRBD1. The CDR3 length is 16 residues. Unmatched junction bases numbered 8, after V lost 3 bases and J lost 4 bases. CDR1 and CDR2 (germline): LGHNA, YSLEER. The CDR3 sequence is CASSHIADRGGNTIYF. As DNA, the CDR3 is TGCGCCAGCAGCCACATAGCAGACAGGGGCGGAAACACCATATATTTT.

This clone is medium-sized by share. This sequence joins TRBV11-2 and TRBJ1-1; possibly TRBD1 for D (5 bases). The CDR3 has 15 residues. The ends were cut back, 1 base at V and 8 bases at J, with 17 bases in the middle. Per the germline V gene, CDR1 is SGHAT and CDR2 is FQNNGV. The CDR3 reads CASSLGADRVAEAFF. The CDR3 region has the DNA TGTGCCAGCAGCTTAGGGGCAGACAGAGTCGCGGAAGCTTTCTTT.

This clone has a count of ten or more. The chain carries TRBV12-3 or TRBV12-4 and TRBJ1-3; 7 bases agree with TRBD1. CDR3 length equals 16 residues. Trimming at V came to 6 bases and at J to 8 bases, leaving 16 bases not matched to a gene. In DNA, the CDR3 is TGTGCCAGCAGCCGACGACAGGGTGGGGGAGCGGACACCATATATTTT. Residues: CASSRRQGGGADTIYF.

The rearrangement uses TRBV4-1 and TRBJ1-2; D is unclear. V lost 5 bases and J lost 6, with 13 bases in between. The CDR3 consists of 13 residues. Germline V gene lookup returns CDR1 MGHRA and CDR2 YSYEKL. The CDR3 sequence is CASSSGRRDGYTF. The CDR3 nucleotides are TGCGCCAGCAGCTCCGGGCGGCGGGATGGCTACACCTTC.

This clone was picked up many times. The germline gene is not matched at one end of the junction; a read error may be the cause. The V call is TRBV10-3, the J call TRBJ2-3; possible D gene TRBD1, 5 bases. This CDR3 is built from 14 residues. Germline V lookup: CDR1 ENHRY, CDR2 SYGVKD. The CDR3 region has the DNA TGTGCCATCAGCGAGTTAGGGGATGCAGATACGCAGTATTTT. Protein: CAISELGDADTQYF.

This chain uses TRBV11-2 with TRBJ2-7; 8 bases line up with TRBD1. J gave up 3 bases and V 5 bases, and 0 bases lay outside the gene matches. CDR3 size: 12 residues. The germline CDR1 and CDR2 sequences are SGHAT and FQNNGV. The CDR3 nucleotides read TGTGCCAGCAGCGGACAGGGCTACGAGCAGTACTTC. Translation gives CASSGQGYEQYF.

This CDR3 reads CSVARTGASYEQYF. CDR3 DNA sequence: TGCAGCGTAGCTAGGACAGGGGCTTCCTACGAGCAGTACTTC. The chain uses TRBV29-1 and TRBJ2-7, with 9 bases that match TRBD1. V shed 6 bases, J shed 1 base, and the junction held 7 bases outside the gene matches. This CDR3 is built from 14 residues. The germline CDR1 and CDR2 sequences are SQVTM and ANQGSEA.

This clone was found many times. J is TRBJ1-4 and V is TRBV7-2; 8 bases match TRBD1. V lost 3 bases and J lost 7; bases outside the gene matches: 7. Germline V gene data show CDR1 as SGHTA and CDR2 as FQGNSA. This CDR3 has 15 residues. The chain's CDR3 is CASSFGDRSFEKLFF. CDR3 in DNA: TGTGCCAGCAGCTTCGGGGACAGGAGCTTTGAAAAACTGTTTTTT.

V gene TRBV7-3 combines with J gene TRBJ2-1, with D tentatively TRBD2 (5 bases). Germline V gene sequence: CDR1 SGHTA, CDR2 FQGTGA. The length of the CDR3 is 17 residues. V lost 1 base to trimming and J lost 4 bases, with 17 bases between them. CDR3 sequence: CASSLIPRTPAYNEQFF. The CDR3 coding sequence is TGTGCCAGCAGCTTAATTCCCAGGACTCCCGCGTACAATGAGCAGTTCTTC.

In this sample, this clone turned up a few times. J is TRBJ2-3 and V is TRBV24-1; D is uncertain. The V end lost 9 bases, the J end lost 2 bases, and 5 bases lay between the germline ends. The CDR3 covers 11 residues. Germline lookup yields CDR1 KGHDR and CDR2 SFDVKD. CDR3 nucleotides: TGTGCCACCTCCTACACAGATACGCAGTATTTT. It is translated as CATSYTDTQYF.

This clone was seen ten or more times. The gene calls are TRBV12-3 or TRBV12-4 and TRBJ2-1; D call uncertain. The CDR3 is made up of 12 amino acids. V lost 5 bases and J lost 7, with 9 bases in between. The CDR3, as DNA: TGTGCCAGCAGTCTCCAAAGGAATGAGCAGTTCTTC. Translated: CASSLQRNEQFF.

This clone was counted ten times or more. V is TRBV11-2 and J is TRBJ1-2; no firm D call. Germline CDR1 is SGHAT and CDR2 is FQNNGV. CDR3 length: 13 residues. With 5 bases removed from V and 2 bases from J, the gap between germline ends came to 9 bases. The chain's CDR3 is CASSPYRNYGYTF. The CDR3 nucleotides are TGTGCCAGCAGCCCGTACCGGAACTATGGCTACACCTTC.

This clone appeared many times. The V and J genes are TRBV2 and TRBJ2-7; the D gene is possibly TRBD1 (6 bases). CDR1 is SNHLY, CDR2 FYNNEI, per germline. The CDR3 contains 13 residues. V was trimmed by 2 bases and J by 5 bases, leaving 10 bases between them. The chain's CDR3 is CASSEQGHHEQYF. In nucleotides, the CDR3 is TGTGCCAGCAGTGAACAGGGGCACCACGAGCAGTACTTC.

Many counts were recorded for this clone. The chain carries TRBV9 and TRBJ1-4; D gene ambiguous. The CDR3 extends over 15 amino acids. Germline V gene lookup returns CDR1 SGDLS and CDR2 YYNGEE. Trimming removed 4 bases from V and 0 bases from J, with 10 bases in between. The CDR3 DNA follows: TGTGCCAGCAGCATAGGACGGGCAACTAATGAAAAACTGTTTTTT. This gives the protein CASSIGRATNEKLFF.